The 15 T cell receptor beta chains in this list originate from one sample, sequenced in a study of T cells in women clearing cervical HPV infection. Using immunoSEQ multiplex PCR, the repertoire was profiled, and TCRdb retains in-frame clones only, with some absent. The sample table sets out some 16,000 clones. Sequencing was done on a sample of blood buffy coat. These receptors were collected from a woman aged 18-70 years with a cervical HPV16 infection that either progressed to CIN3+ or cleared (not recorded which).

The part of the CDR3 DNA that was read is TGCAGTGCTAGAGACAGGGGCTCTTCGCCCGATGGC. It translates to CSARDRGSSPDG. The entire CDR3 is CSARDRGSSPDGYTF. This rearrangement joins TRBV20-1 to TRBJ1-2; the D gene is possibly TRBD1 (6 bases). The read stops 3 residues short of the end of the CDR3; the missing end is completed from the germline J gene. The CDR3 has 15 amino acids. In germline, CDR1 is DFQATT, CDR2 SNEGSKA (reference sequence). Trimming removed 0 bases from V and 6 bases from J, with 17 bases in between.

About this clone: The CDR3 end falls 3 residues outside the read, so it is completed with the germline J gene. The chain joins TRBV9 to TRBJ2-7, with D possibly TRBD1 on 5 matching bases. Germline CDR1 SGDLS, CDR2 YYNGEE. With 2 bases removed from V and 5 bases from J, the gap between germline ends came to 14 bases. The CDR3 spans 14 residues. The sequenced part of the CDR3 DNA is TGTGCCAGCAGCGTGGGGCACACCCAAGACGAG. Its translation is CASSVGHTQDE. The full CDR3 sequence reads CASSVGHTQDEQYF.

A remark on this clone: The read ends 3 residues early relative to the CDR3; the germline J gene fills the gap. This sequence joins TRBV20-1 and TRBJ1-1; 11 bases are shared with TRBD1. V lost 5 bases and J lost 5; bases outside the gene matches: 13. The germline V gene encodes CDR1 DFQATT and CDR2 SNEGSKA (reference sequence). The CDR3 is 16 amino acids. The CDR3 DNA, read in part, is TGCAGTGCTGGACAGGGGGCTAACATCGGTCCAACTGAA. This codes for CSAGQGANIGPTE. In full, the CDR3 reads CSAGQGANIGPTEAFF.

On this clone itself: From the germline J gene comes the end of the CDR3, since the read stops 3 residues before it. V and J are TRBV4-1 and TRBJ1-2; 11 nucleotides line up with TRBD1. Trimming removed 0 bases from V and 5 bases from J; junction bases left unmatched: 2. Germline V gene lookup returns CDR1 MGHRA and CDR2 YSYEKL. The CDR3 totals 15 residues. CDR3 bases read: TGCGCCAGCAGCCAAGAGGGGACAGGGGGTTATGGC. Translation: CASSQEGTGGYG. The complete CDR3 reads CASSQEGTGGYGYTF.

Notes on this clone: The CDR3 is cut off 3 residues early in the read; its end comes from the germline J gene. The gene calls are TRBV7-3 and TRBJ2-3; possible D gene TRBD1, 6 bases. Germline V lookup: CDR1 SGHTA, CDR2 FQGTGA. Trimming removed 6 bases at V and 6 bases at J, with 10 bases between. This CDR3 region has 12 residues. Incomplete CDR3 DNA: TGTGCCAGCAGTTCAGGGGTTGATACG. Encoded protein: CASSSGVDT. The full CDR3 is CASSSGVDTQYF.

CDR3 loop: CSAGAAYEQYF. The covered CDR3 bases are TGCAGCGCTGGGGCAGCCTACGAG. This rearrangement joins TRBV29-1 to TRBJ2-7, with a possible D match to TRBD1 (5 bases). The CDR3 goes on 3 residues after the read ends, and that part is filled in from the germline J gene. CDR3 size: 11 residues. V lost 7 bases and J 2 bases, leaving 9 bases between the germline ends. The germline V gene has CDR1 SQVTM and CDR2 ANQGSEA.

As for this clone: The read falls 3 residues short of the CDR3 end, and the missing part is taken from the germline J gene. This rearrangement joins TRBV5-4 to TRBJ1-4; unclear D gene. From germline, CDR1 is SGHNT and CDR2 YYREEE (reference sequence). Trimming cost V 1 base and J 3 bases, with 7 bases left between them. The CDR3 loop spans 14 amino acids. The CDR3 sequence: CASSLNYANEKLFF. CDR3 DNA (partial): TGTGCCAGCAGCTTGAATTATGCTAATGAAAAA.

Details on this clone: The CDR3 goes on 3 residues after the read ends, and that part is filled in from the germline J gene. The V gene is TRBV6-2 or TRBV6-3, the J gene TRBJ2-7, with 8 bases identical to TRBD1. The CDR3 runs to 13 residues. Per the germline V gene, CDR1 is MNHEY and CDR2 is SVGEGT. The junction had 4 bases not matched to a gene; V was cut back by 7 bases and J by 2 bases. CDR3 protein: CASNQGAAYEQYF. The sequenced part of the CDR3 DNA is TGTGCCAGCAACCAGGGGGCGGCCTACGAG.

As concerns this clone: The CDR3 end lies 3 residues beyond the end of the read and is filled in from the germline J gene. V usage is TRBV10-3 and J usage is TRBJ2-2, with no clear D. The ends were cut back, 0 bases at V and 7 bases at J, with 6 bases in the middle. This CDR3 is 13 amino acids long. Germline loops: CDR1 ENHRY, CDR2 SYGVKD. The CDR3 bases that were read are TGTGCCATCAGTGAGTCCGATAGCGGGGAG. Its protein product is CAISESDSGE. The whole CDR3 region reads CAISESDSGELFF.

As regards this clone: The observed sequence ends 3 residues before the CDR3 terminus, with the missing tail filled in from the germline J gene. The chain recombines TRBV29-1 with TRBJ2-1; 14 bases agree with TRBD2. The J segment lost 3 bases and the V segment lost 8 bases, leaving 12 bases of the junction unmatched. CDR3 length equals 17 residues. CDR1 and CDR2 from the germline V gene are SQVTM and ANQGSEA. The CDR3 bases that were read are TGCAGCACTTTGCCCGGGACTAGCGGGGGACTCTACAATGAG. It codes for CSTLPGTSGGLYNE. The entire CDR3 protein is CSTLPGTSGGLYNEQFF.

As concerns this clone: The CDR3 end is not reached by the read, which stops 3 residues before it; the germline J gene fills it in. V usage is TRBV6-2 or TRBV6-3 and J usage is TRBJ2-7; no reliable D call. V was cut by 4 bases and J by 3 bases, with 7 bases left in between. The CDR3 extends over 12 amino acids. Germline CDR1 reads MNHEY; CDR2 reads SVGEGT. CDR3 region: CASSLRFYEQYF. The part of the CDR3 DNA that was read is TGTGCCAGCAGTTTAAGGTTCTACGAG.

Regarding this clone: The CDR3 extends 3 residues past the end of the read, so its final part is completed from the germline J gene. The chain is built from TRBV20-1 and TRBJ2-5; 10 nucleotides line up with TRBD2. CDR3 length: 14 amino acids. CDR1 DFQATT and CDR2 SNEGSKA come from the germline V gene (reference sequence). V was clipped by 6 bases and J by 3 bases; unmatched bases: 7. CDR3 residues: CSAGSGGQEETQYF. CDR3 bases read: TGCAGTGCCGGTAGCGGGGGGCAGGAAGAGACC.

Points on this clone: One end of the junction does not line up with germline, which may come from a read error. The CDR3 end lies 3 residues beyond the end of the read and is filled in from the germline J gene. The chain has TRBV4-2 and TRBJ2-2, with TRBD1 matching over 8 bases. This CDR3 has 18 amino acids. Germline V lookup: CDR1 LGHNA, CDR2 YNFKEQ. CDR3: CASSQEKSGQGNTGELFF. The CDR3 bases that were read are TGCGCCAGCAGCCAAGAAAAAAGCGGACAGGGGAACACCGGGGAG.

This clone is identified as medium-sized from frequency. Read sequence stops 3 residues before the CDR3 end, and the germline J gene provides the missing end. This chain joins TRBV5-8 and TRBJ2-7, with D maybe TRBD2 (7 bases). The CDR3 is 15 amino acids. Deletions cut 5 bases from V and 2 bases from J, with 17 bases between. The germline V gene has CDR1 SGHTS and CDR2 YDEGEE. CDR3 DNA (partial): TGTGCCAGCAGGGAACGGGGGGCACCCCCCTACGAG. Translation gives CASRERGAPPYE. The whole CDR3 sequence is CASRERGAPPYEQYF.

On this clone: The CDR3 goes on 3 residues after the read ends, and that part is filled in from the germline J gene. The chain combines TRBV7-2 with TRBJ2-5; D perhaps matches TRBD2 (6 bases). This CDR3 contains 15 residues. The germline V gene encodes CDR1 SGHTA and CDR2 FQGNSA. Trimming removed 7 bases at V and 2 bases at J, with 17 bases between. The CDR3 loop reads CASTTQGGTQETQYF. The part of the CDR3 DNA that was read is TGTGCCAGCACCACCCAGGGAGGTACTCAAGAGACC. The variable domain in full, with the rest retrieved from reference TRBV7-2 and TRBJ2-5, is GAGVSQSPSNKVTEKGKDVELRCDPISGHTALYWYRQSLGQGLEFLIYFQGNSAPDKSGLPSDRFSAERTGGSVSTLTIQRTQQEDSAVYLCASTTQGGTQETQYFGPGTRLLVL.